The clone carrying this TCR beta chain showed up just a few times. This entry is derived from a study of blood T cells in healthy people across ages. The CDR3 consists of 17 residues. The J segment lost 5 bases and the V segment lost 4 bases, leaving 11 bases of the junction unmatched. Germline CDR1 is LGHDT and CDR2 is YNNKEL (reference sequence). A second PCR, run for about 6 to 12 cycles, used a sample-barcoded 5' primer plus a J-beta primer mix. TCRdb re-called the 5' RACE reads through MiXCR, storing one row per CDR3 protein. The sample includes 450,000 to 650,000 distinct CDR3 sequences, 24% of them seen just once. A further study also used this sample, focusing on T cells of mothers and their children.

The chain links TRBV3-1 to TRBJ2-5; 12 positions match TRBD1. The clonotype comes from a boy between 10 and 17 years old in good health. Sample: blood. The CDR3 here is CASSPDRGQGARETQYF. The CDR3 DNA follows: TGTGCCAGCAGCCCAGACAGGGGACAGGGGGCTAGGGAGACCCAGTACTTC.